This T cell receptor (beta chain) was identified in a study of blood T cell repertoires in COVID-19 (dated by TCRdb to 2020 to 2022). In terms of the full investigation: Collaborator samples came from the United States, Italy and Spain and covered acute and convalescent phases of COVID-19. The material from the prospective study consisted of cDNA or gDNA derived from T cells, B-cell-depleted T cells, or PBMCs. Where HLA class I and class II types were available, the types were taken from metadata supplied by the sample provider, not from assay-based typing. The repertoires were released in a freely available public database intended as a resource for research on the immune response to SARS-CoV-2. The samples were drawn from the first 160 participants of the ongoing ImmuneRACE study and from under 1,500 subjects provided by 6 global collaborators. Nearly every sample came with metadata listing a de-identified subject ID, COVID-19 status, age in years and sex. Deeply sampled blood TCRbeta repertoires from subjects exposed to, actively infected with, or recovered from COVID-19 were included in the dataset.

TCRbeta CDR3 regions were amplified from genomic DNA using the immunoSEQ Assay, a bias-controlled multiplex PCR. The authors' pipeline ran thus. Within the assay, amplification of reference gene primers was used to estimate how many nucleated cells each sample contained. To quantify the absolute abundance of each unique TCRbeta CDR3 rearrangement, sequence reads were collapsed and filtered. Productive Simpson clonality was computed per sample as the square root of Simpson's diversity index over productive rearrangements. In TCRdb, the immuneACCESS table is reduced to in-frame sequences with V and J assigned. These tables do not hold every clone; where another copy was compared, an unresolved V gene accounts for under half, and the others remain unexplained. That table gives V, J and clone size, and the DNA gave D and trimming. For this sample the table gives about 350,000 clones, of which about nine tenths were detected only once. Clones ranked in the top ten supply over 1% of the sample.

In the prospective study, participants were about 18 to 95 years old, resided in about two dozen geographic areas of the United States, and were enrolled through a virtual design. To assign participants to cohorts, the prospective study relied on clinical history that participants themselves reported in a screening survey and a study questionnaire. Exposed participants had been in contact, within 2 weeks of entering the study, with a person who had a PCR-confirmed or clinician-diagnosed case of COVID-19. In the prospective study, whole blood, serum and a nasopharyngeal or oropharyngeal swab were collected from each participant by mobile phlebotomists. Participants in the prospective study had the option to provide additional blood draws and questionnaires over an approximately 2-month period. Before DNA extraction, blood samples from the prospective study were shipped at room temperature or frozen.

This clone was recorded once. Its antigen specificity is not known. Base quality data are lacking; no much larger clone is found one base away. Results the study describes overall, beyond this receptor: Clinical and demographic metadata were provided uncurated, with the amount varying by source and participant.

CDR1 and CDR2 (MDHEN, SYDVKM) derive from the germline V gene. Here V drops 7 bases and J drops 7 bases, and the junction holds 13 bases not matched to any gene. From cysteine to phenylalanine, the CDR3 is 14 amino acids long. The CDR3 DNA has 42 bases and is translated from base 1. Here the chain combines TRBV28 and TRBJ2-7; 7 of the junction bases match TRBD2. The TCR was taken from a woman between 25 and 40 years old who had been exposed to COVID-19. The sample was PBMCs or T cells enriched from blood (not recorded which). Here is the DNA: TGTGCCAGCACGAAGACTAGCCCTGTAGGGGAGCAGTACTTC. Its protein is CASTKTSPVGEQYF. With the rest looked up from the reference TRBV28 and TRBJ2-7 genes rather than sequenced, the full variable domain is DVKVTQSSRYLVKRTGEKVFLECVQDMDHENMFWYRQDPGLGLRLIYFSYDVKMKEKGDIPEGYSVSREKKERFSLILESASTNQTSMYLCASTKTSPVGEQYFGPGTRLTVT.